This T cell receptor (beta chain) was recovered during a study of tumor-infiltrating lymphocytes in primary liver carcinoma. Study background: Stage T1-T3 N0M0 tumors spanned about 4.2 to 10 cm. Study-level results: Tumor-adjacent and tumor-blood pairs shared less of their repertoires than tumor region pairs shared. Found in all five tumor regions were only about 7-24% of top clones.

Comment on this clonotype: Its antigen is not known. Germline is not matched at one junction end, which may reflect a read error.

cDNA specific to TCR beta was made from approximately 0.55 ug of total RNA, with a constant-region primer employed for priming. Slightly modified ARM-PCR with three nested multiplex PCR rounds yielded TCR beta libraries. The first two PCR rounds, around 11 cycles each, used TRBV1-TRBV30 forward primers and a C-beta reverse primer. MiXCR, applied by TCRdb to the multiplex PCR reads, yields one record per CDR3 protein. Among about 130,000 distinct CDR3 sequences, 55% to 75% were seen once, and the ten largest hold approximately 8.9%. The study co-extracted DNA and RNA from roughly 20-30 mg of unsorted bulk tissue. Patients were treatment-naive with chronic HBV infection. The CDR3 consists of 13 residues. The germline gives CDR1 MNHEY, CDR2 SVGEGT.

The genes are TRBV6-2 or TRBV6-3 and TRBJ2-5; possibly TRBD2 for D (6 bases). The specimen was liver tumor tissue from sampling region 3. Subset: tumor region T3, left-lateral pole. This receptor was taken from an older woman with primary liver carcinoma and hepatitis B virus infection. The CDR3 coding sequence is TGTGTCAGCAGTTTCAGACGAGGGGAGGCCCAGTACTTC. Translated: CVSSFRRGEAQYF.